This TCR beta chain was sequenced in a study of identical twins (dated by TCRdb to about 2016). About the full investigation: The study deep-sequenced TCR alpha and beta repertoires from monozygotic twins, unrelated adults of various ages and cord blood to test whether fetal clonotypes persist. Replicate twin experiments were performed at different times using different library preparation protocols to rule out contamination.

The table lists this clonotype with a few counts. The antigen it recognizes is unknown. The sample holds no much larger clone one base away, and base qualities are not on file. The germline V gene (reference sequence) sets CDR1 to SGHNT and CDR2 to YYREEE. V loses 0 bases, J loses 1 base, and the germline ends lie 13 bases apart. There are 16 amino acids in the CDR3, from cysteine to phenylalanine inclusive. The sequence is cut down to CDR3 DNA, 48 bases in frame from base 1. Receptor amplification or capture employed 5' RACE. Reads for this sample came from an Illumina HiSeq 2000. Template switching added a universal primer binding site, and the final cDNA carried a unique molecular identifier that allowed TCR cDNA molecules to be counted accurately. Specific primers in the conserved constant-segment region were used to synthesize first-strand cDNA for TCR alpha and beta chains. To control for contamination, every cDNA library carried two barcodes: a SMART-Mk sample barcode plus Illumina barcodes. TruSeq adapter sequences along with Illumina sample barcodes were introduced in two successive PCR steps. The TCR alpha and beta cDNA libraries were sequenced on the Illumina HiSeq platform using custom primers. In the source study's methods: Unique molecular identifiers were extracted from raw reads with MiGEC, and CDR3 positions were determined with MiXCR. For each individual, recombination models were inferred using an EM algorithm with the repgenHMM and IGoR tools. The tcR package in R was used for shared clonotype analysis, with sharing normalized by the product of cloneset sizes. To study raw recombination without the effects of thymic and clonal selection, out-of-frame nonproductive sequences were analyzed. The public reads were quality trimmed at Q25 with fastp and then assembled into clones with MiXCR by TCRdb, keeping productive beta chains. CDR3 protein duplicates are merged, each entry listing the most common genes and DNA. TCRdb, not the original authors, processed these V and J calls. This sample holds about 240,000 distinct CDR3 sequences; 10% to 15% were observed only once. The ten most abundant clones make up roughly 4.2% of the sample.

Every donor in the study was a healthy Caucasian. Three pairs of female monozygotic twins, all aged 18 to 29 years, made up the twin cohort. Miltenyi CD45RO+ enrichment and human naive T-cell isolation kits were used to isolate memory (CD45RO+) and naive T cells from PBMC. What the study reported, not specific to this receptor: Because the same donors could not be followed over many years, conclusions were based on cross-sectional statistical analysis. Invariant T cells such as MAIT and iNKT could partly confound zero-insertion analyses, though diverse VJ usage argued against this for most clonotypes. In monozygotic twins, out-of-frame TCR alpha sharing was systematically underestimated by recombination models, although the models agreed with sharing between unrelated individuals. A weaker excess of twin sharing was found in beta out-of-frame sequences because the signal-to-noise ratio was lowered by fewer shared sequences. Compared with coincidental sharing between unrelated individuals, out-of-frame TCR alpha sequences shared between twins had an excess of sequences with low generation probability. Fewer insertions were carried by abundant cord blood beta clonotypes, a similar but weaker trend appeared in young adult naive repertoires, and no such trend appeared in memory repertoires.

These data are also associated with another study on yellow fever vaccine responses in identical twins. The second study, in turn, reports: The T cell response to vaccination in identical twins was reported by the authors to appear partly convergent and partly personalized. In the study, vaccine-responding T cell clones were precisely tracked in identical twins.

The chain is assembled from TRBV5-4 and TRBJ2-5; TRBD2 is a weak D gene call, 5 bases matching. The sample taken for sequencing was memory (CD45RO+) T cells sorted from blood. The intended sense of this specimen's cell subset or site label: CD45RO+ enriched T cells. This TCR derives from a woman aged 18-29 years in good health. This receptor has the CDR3 CASSLAVAGGQETQYF. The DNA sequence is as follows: TGTGCCAGCAGCTTGGCCGTCGCAGGAGGCCAAGAGACCCAGTACTTC.